Below, 10 T cell receptor beta chains from the same sample are listed, as sequenced in a study of regulatory T cells in long-lasting Graves disease. Arm-PCR of CDR3 regions and iRepertoire HTBI primers were the basis on which TCR beta libraries were built. Each CDR3 protein gets one entry after TCRdb re-called the multiplex PCR reads with MiXCR. The data contain 390,000 or so distinct CDR3 sequences, approximately 12% of them singletons. Time point given: newly diagnosed GD, antithyroid drugs for less than 3 months. Isolated PBMC RNA provided the starting material for the TCR library. The same data also contributed to another study, on T cells in Graves' hyperthyroidism and ophthalmopathy.

The sample in question was peripheral blood mononuclear cells (PBMCs), obtained at new diagnosis, from a patient treated with antithyroid drugs. Every receptor here comes from a woman aged 18-29 years with Graves disease.

This clonotype has a handful of counts. The chain recombines TRBV4-1 with TRBJ1-4, with a weak D call TRBD1 (6 bases). V dropped 4 bases and J dropped 8 bases, with 20 bases sitting between them. Germline values: CDR1 MGHRA, CDR2 YSYEKL. This CDR3 is built from 16 residues. The CDR3 protein is CASSLRYPGQREKLFF. DNA for the CDR3: TGCGCCAGCAGCCTTAGGTACCCGGGACAAAGGGAAAAACTGTTTTTT.

In its sample, this clonotype was seen many times. The V call is TRBV5-1, the J call TRBJ1-1; D not certain. The CDR3 is made up of 15 amino acids. Germline-derived CDR1 and CDR2 are SGHRS and YFSETQ. V lost 0 bases, J lost 3 bases, and 12 bases lay in between. For the CDR3, the DNA is TGCGCCAGCAGCTTGGAAGGGTTGTTGGACACTGAAGCTTTCTTT. As protein: CASSLEGLLDTEAFF.

The sample holds many counts of this clonotype. The rearrangement joins TRBV12-3 or TRBV12-4 to TRBJ1-4, with D possibly being TRBD1 (5 bases). There are 14 residues in the CDR3. Trimming took 3 bases from V and 7 from J, leaving 12 bases between them. Written as DNA, the CDR3 is TGTGCCAGCAGTTTGGTGGGGCGGGGTGAAAAACTGTTTTTT. The encoded protein is CASSLVGRGEKLFF.

This clonotype was seen a single time. With a far larger clone one base away, a read error is the likely cause. The V and J genes are TRBV7-3 and TRBJ2-1; TRBD2 is a possible D gene (5 bases). CDR3 length: 17 amino acids. Trimming took 6 bases from V and 0 from J, leaving 18 bases between them. Germline CDR1 SGHTA, CDR2 FQGTGA. The CDR3 spells CASSENAGRNSYNEQFF. DNA of the CDR3: TGTGCCAGCAGTGAAAACGCGGGTCGGAACTCCTACAATGAGCAGTTCTTC.

This clonotype was counted many times. The chain employs TRBV7-3 and TRBJ2-1; weak D call: TRBD2 (6 bases). This CDR3 region has 15 residues. Trimming removed 3 bases from V and 9 bases from J, with 18 bases in between. Germline assignment: CDR1 SGHTA and CDR2 FQGTGA. The DNA for the CDR3 is TGTGCCAGCAGCTTGGCCGGGAGTCCCGGGGGTGAGCAGTTCTTC. Residues: CASSLAGSPGGEQFF.

This rearrangement joins TRBV2 to TRBJ1-2; a weak D match, TRBD1 (5 bases). Germline loops: CDR1 SNHLY, CDR2 FYNNEI. CDR3 length equals 14 residues. Trimming stripped 3 bases from V and 4 bases from J, with 12 bases between. CDR3 residues: CASSEGSGGYGYTF. CDR3 DNA sequence: TGTGCCAGCAGTGAGGGTAGCGGGGGCTATGGCTACACCTTC.

This sequence joins TRBV27 and TRBJ1-6; perhaps TRBD1 as D (5 bases). In germline, CDR1 is MNHEY, CDR2 SMNVEV (reference sequence). With 6 bases removed from V and 11 bases from J, the gap between germline ends came to 17 bases. This CDR3 is 14 amino acids long. CDR3 sequence: CASSSGTSGPPLHF. CDR3 sequence (DNA): TGTGCCAGCAGCTCCGGGACCTCGGGTCCACCCCTCCACTTT.

The table lists this clonotype with many counts. This chain connects TRBV7-8 to TRBJ2-1; 14 nucleotides align to TRBD2. This CDR3 comprises 20 residues. CDR1 is SGHVS, CDR2 FQNEAQ, per germline. V gave up 3 bases and J gave up 2 bases; unmatched junction bases: 12. The CDR3 loop reads CASSFGLAGGSTLTYNEQFF. In DNA, the CDR3 is TGTGCCAGCAGCTTTGGACTAGCGGGAGGTTCTACGTTAACCTACAATGAGCAGTTCTTC.

In this sample, this clonotype turned up many times. J is TRBJ2-3 and V is TRBV6-1; a weak D match, TRBD2 (5 bases). V was clipped by 6 bases and J by 2 bases, with 15 bases between them. The CDR3 totals 15 residues. Looked up from germline, CDR1 is MNHNS and CDR2 is SASEGT. CDR3: CASSIGGQVTDTQYF. CDR3 DNA: TGTGCCAGCAGCATTGGAGGTCAAGTCACAGATACGCAGTATTTT.

The V call is TRBV27, the J call TRBJ1-1; D is unclear. V lost 7 bases, J lost 5 bases, and 20 bases lay in between. The CDR3 spans 15 residues. Germline V CDR1 and CDR2: MNHEY, SMNVEV (reference sequence). This CDR3 reads CASIPTRPGKTEAFF. The CDR3 DNA reads as TGTGCCAGCATTCCCACTCGCCCAGGAAAAACTGAAGCTTTCTTT.